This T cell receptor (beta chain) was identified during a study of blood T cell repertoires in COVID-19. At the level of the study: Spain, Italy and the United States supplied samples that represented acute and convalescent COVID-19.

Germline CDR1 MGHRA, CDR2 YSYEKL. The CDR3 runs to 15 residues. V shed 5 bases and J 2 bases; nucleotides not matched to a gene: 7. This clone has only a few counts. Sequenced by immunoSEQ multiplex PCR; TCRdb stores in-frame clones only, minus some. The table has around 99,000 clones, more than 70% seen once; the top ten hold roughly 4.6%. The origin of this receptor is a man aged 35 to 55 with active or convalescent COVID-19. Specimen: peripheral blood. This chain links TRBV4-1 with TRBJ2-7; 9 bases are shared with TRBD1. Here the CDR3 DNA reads TGCGCCAGCAGCTCGAGACAGGGGGGGACCTACGAGCAGTACTTC. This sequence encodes CASSSRQGGTYEQYF.